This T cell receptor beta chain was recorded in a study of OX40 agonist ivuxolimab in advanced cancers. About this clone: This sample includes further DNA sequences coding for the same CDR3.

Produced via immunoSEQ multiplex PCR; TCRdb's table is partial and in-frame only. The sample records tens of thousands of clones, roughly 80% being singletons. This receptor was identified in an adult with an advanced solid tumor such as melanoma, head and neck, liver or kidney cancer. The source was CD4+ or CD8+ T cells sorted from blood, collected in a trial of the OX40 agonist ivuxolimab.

The CDR3 nucleotides are TGTGCCAGTAGTACCCTCGGGACAGCTAAAGAGACCCAGTACTTC. This codes for CASSTLGTAKETQYF. This chain links TRBV19 with TRBJ2-5, with TRBD1 matching 7 bases. Germline-derived CDR1 and CDR2 are LNHDA and SQIVND (reference sequence). With 4 bases clipped from V and 3 bases from J, the junction kept 8 bases outside the gene matches. CDR3 length equals 15 residues.